This TCR beta chain was identified during a study of blood T cell repertoires in COVID-19. Study in general: Sample material is recorded as cDNA or gDNA derived from T cells, B-cell-depleted T cells, or PBMCs.

The assay was immunoSEQ multiplex PCR, and TCRdb's table has in-frame clones only and misses some. The sample records 260,000 or so clones, roughly 82% being singletons. Sequences were obtained from peripheral blood. The origin of this receptor is an older woman with acute or convalescent COVID-19.

The CDR3 DNA follows: TGTGCCAGCAGTAGGGACAGGACGAATAACGAGCAGTACTTC. This translates into CASSRDRTNNEQYF. The chain links TRBV6-5 to TRBJ2-7, with 8 bases matching TRBD1. From germline, CDR1 is MNHEY and CDR2 SVGAGI. CDR3 length equals 14 residues. Losses at the gene ends were 5 bases for V and 5 bases for J; bases not matched to a gene: 8.